This TCR beta chain was profiled in a study of T cell responses to AZD1222 COVID-19 vaccine. Between the trimmed V and J ends, which lost 10 bases and 3 bases, there was a span of 10 bases. The CDR3 consists of 11 residues. Germline V gives CDR1 MDHEN, CDR2 SYDVKM. Produced via immunoSEQ multiplex PCR; TCRdb's table is partial and in-frame only. The repertoire holds about 93,000 clones, around nine tenths seen once, with around 2.8% in the top ten. The table lists this clone with a count of one. Its antigen remains unidentified. Study-level results: Clonal diversity may have been underestimated, and the donors were mostly white British, with more females than males. Across the whole spike, CD4 TCRs peaked at regions 160-218 and 743-854. Just five to seven AZD1222 recipients tested seropositive at baseline. The study reported that nearly half of spike-specific TCRs target unmutated variant regions.

Specimen: peripheral blood, collected on day 0 of MenACWY control vaccination. The sequence was collected from an adult in good health. This chain uses TRBV28 with TRBJ2-7; D perhaps matches TRBD1 (5 bases). CDR3 nucleotide sequence: TGTGCCACCACCGGACACTACGAGCAGTACTTC. Residues: CATTGHYEQYF.